Described below is a single TCR beta chain sequence and its context. The same CDR3 is also encoded by other DNA sequences in this sample. The record originates from a study of memory CD4+ T cells and cytomegalovirus serostatus. The sort gate was single viable CD3+CD4+CD8-CD45RO+ cells for memory CD4+ T cells. The V end lost 0 bases, the J end lost 3 bases, and 8 bases lay between the germline ends. The germline gives CDR1 GTSNPN, CDR2 SVGIG (reference sequence). CDR3 size: 13 residues. Data came from immunoSEQ multiplex PCR; TCRdb stores just in-frame clones and leaves some out. The data show 30,000 to 40,000 clones, about three quarters seen once.

The chain carries TRBV30 and TRBJ1-1, with D tentatively TRBD1 (6 bases). This TCR was sampled from an adult in good health and CMV-seronegative. Some clones in this sample may be carry-over from other donors' samples. The sample consisted of memory CD4+ T cells from blood. The CDR3 DNA reads as TGTGCCTGGAGTGTGAACAGGGACACTGAAGCTTTCTTT. The encoded protein is CAWSVNRDTEAFF.